The 9 T cell receptor beta chains reported below all come from one sample, sequenced in a study of cytomegalovirus exposure and HLA in healthy donors. Primers included in the PCR were 60 Vbeta and 13 Jbeta primers. Only in-frame clones appear in the TCRdb table, and some are missing; sequencing was by immunoSEQ multiplex PCR. The table shows tens of thousands of clones, with around 86% occurring only once. Sequencing was performed on PBMCs. These receptors came from a woman aged 40 to 50 in good health and CMV-seropositive.

This clone was picked up a small number of times. V is TRBV30 and J is TRBJ1-6, with TRBD1 identical over 12 bases. Germline-derived CDR1 and CDR2 are GTSNPN and SVGIG (reference sequence). This CDR3 is 14 amino acids long. Trimming at V came to 3 bases and at J to 9 bases, leaving 3 bases not matched to a gene. CDR3 sequence reads: CAWRGQGAGSPLHF. The CDR3 DNA reads as TGTGCCTGGAGGGGACAGGGGGCCGGTTCACCCCTCCACTTT.

The chain carries TRBV28 and TRBJ1-5; 7 nucleotides align to TRBD1. The CDR3 runs to 15 residues. The germline gives CDR1 MDHEN, CDR2 SYDVKM. V shed 6 bases, J shed 4 bases, and the junction held 9 bases outside the gene matches. The CDR3 is CASRPMGTENQPQHF. The CDR3 nucleotides read TGTGCCAGCAGGCCAATGGGGACAGAAAATCAGCCCCAGCATTTT.

This rearrangement joins TRBV27 to TRBJ1-2; 9 bases are shared with TRBD1. The germline V gene encodes CDR1 MNHEY and CDR2 SMNVEV (reference sequence). CDR3 length: 14 amino acids. V gave up 3 bases and J gave up 7 bases; unmatched junction bases: 6. CDR3 region: CASSFTGGKAGYTF. Written as DNA, the CDR3 is TGTGCCAGCAGTTTCACAGGGGGCAAGGCTGGCTACACCTTC.

The CDR3 DNA reads as TGTGCCACCAGCAGGACCAGACTAGCTCATGAGCAGTTCTTC. This codes for CATSRTRLAHEQFF. The rearrangement uses TRBV15 and TRBJ2-1, with 7 nucleotides matching TRBD2. Per germline, CDR1 LNHNV and CDR2 YYDKDF (reference sequence). The junction had 7 bases not matched to a gene; V was cut back by 3 bases and J by 8 bases. The CDR3 length is 14 residues.

The V and J genes are TRBV5-6 and TRBJ1-5, with 10 bases aligning to TRBD1. V was pared by 1 base and J by 4 bases, with 2 bases of the junction left unmatched. The CDR3 has 15 amino acids. Per germline, CDR1 SGHDT and CDR2 YYEEEE. The CDR3 DNA sequence: TGTGCCAGCAGCTTGCGGACAGGGGGTAATCAGCCCCAGCATTTT. Encoded protein: CASSLRTGGNQPQHF.

The V gene is TRBV7-2, the J gene TRBJ1-6; 7 bases align to TRBD1. Germline CDR1 is SGHTA and CDR2 is FQGNSA. Trimming took 1 base from V and 7 from J; bases not matched to a gene: 4. CDR3 length: 15 residues. DNA for the CDR3: TGTGCCAGCAGCTTAGAGACAGGGAGAAATTCACCCCTCCACTTT. Translating gives CASSLETGRNSPLHF. Full variable domain (missing parts from reference TRBV7-2 and TRBJ1-6): GAGVSQSPSNKVTEKGKDVELRCDPISGHTALYWYRQSLGQGLEFLIYFQGNSAPDKSGLPSDRFSAERTGGSVSTLTIQRTQQEDSAVYLCASSLETGRNSPLHFGNGTRLTVT.

The J gene is TRBJ2-7, the V gene TRBV4-1; the D gene is possibly TRBD2 (5 bases). The germline V gene encodes CDR1 MGHRA and CDR2 YSYEKL. Trimming pared 4 bases from V and 0 bases from J, leaving 7 bases between. The length of the CDR3 is 13 residues. The CDR3 DNA is TGCGCCAGCAGCCCCCGGGACTCCTACGAGCAGTACTTC. It translates to CASSPRDSYEQYF.

The chain uses TRBV9 and TRBJ1-2; no reliable D call. Trimming left V 1 base short and J 2 bases short, with 6 bases between. Germline V gives CDR1 SGDLS, CDR2 YYNGEE. The CDR3 extends over 13 amino acids. As DNA, the CDR3 is TGTGCCAGCAGCGTAATACAGAACTATGGCTACACCTTC. This sequence encodes CASSVIQNYGYTF.

This chain connects TRBV25-1 to TRBJ2-7; possibly TRBD2 for D (7 bases). This CDR3 has 14 amino acids. The germline V gene has CDR1 MGHDK and CDR2 SYGVNS. V shed 6 bases and J shed 6 bases, with 18 bases lying between them. The CDR3 sequence: CASSGGGLPSEQYF. The CDR3 DNA follows: TGTGCCAGCAGCGGCGGGGGCCTACCTAGCGAGCAGTACTTC.